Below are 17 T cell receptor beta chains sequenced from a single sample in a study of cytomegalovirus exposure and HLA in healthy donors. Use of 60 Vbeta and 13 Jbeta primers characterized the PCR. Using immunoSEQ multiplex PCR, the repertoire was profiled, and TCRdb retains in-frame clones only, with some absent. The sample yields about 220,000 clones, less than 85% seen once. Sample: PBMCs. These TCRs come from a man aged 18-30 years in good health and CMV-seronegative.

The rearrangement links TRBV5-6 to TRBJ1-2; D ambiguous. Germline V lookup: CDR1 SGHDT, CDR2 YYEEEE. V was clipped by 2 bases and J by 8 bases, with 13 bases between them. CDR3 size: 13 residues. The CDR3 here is CASSFRRQRGYTF. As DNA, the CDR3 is TGTGCCAGCAGCTTCCGTCGACAAAGGGGCTACACCTTC.

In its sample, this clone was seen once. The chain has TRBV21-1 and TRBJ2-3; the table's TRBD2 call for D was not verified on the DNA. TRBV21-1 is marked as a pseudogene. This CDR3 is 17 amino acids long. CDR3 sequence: CASSKKPGTSGNDTQYF. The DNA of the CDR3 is TGTGCCAGCAGCAAAAAACCCGGGACTAGCGGGAATGATACGCAGTATTTT.

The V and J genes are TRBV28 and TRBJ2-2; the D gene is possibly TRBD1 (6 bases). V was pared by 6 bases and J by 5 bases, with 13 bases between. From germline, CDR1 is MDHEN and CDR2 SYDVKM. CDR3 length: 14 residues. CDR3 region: CASSGPGVTGELFF. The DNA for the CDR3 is TGTGCCAGCAGCGGTCCAGGGGTAACCGGGGAGCTGTTTTTT.

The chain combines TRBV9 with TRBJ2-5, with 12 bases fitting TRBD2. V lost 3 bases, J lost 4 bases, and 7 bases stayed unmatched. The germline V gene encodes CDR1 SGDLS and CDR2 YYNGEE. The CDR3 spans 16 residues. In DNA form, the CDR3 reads TGTGCCAGCAGCGCCGGGACTAGCGGGTTTGGAGAGACCCAGTACTTC. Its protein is CASSAGTSGFGETQYF.

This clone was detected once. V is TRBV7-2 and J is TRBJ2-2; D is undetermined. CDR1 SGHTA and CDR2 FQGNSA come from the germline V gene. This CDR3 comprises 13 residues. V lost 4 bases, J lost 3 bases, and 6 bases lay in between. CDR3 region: CASSSRDTGELFF. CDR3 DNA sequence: TGTGCCAGCAGCTCCCGTGACACCGGGGAGCTGTTTTTT.

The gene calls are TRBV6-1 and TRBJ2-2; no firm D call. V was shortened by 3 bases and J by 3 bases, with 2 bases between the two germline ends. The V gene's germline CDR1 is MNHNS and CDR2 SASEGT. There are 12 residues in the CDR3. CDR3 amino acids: CASSDYTGELFF. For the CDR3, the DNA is TGTGCCAGCAGTGACTACACCGGGGAGCTGTTTTTT.

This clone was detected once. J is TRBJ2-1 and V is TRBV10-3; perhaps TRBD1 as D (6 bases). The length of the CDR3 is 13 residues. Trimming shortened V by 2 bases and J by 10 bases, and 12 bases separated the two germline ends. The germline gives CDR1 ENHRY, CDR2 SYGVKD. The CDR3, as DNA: TGTGCCATCAGTGAGCCACAGGGTTCAGAGCAGTTCTTC. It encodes CAISEPQGSEQFF.

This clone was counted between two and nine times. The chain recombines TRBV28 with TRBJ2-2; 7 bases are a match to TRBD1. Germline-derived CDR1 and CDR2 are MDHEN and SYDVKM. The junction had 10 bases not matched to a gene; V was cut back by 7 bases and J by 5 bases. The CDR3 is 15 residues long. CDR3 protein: CASTASGGRTGELFF. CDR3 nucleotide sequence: TGTGCCAGCACCGCATCAGGGGGACGGACCGGGGAGCTGTTTTTT.

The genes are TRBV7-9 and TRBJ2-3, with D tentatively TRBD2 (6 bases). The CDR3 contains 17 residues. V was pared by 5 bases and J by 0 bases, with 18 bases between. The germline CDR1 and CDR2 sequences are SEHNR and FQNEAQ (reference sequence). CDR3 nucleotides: TGTGCCAGCAGCAGTGGACTACCCATTTATAGCACAGATACGCAGTATTTT. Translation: CASSSGLPIYSTDTQYF.

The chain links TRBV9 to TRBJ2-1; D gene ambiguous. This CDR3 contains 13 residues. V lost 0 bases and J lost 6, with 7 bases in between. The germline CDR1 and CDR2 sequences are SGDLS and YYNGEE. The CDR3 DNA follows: TGTGCCAGCAGCGTAGGCGCAACCAATGAGCAGTTCTTC. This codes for CASSVGATNEQFF.

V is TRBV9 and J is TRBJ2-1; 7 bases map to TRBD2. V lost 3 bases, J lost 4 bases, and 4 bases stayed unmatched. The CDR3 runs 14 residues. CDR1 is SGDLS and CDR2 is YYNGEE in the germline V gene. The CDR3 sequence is CASSGLAVYNEQFF. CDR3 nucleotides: TGTGCCAGCAGCGGTCTAGCGGTGTACAATGAGCAGTTCTTC.

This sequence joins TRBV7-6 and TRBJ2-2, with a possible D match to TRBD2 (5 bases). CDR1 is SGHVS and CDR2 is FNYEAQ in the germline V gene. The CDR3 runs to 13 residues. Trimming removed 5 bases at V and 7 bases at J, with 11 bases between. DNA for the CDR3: TGTGCCAGCAGCCCAGCGGACGGCGGGGAGCTGTTTTTT. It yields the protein CASSPADGGELFF.

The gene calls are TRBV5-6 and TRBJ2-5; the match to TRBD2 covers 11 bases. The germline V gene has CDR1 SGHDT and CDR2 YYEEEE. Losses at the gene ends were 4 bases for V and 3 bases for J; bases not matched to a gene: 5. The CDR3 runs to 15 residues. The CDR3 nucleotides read TGTGCCAGCAGCCCGTCGACTAGCGGGAAAGAGACCCAGTACTTC. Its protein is CASSPSTSGKETQYF.

The CDR3 sequence: CASSFSGQGRNEQYF. In DNA form, the CDR3 reads TGTGCCAGCAGCTTTTCGGGACAGGGTAGGAACGAGCAGTACTTC. The genes are TRBV7-9 and TRBJ2-7, with TRBD1 matching 9 bases. The CDR3 extends over 15 amino acids. Trimming took 3 bases from V and 5 from J; bases not matched to a gene: 8. CDR1 is SEHNR, CDR2 FQNEAQ, per germline (reference sequence).

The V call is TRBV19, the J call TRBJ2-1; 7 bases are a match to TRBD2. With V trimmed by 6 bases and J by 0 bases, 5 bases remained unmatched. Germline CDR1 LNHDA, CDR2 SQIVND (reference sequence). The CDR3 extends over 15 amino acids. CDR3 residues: CASSPTSASYNEQFF. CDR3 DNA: TGTGCCAGTAGCCCCACTAGCGCCTCCTACAATGAGCAGTTCTTC.

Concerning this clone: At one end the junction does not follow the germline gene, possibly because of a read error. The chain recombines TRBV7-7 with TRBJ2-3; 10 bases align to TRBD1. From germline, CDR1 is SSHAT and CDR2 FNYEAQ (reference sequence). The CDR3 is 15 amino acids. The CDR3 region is CASSFGTGATDTQYF. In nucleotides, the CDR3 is TGTGCTAGCAGCTTCGGGACAGGGGCCACAGATACGCAGTATTTT.

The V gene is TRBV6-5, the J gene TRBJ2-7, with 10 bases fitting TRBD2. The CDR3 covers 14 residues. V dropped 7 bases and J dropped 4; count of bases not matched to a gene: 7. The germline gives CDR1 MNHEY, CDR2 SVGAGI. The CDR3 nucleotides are TGTGCCAGCACCGACGCTAGCGGGAGTTACGAGCAGTACTTC. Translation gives CASTDASGSYEQYF.